Listed below are T cell receptor beta chains from one sample, sequenced in a study of metastatic and nonmetastatic thyroid tumors. MiXCR was used by TCRdb to re-call the PCR reads. Counted here are about 18,000 clones, 25% occurring once; the ten biggest clones make up 10%. The sequencing input was adjacent normal tissue. These TCRs come from a female donor with papillary thyroid cancer or a benign thyroid nodule (not recorded which). Some clones in this sample may be carry-over from other donors' samples. Both conserved end residues are part of each CDR3. The order of the fields is J gene, CDR3 length, V gene, clone size, D gene, CDR3 DNA, CDR3 protein. A D gene is named only where the DNA matches it firmly. The listing skips clone size in some rows; elsewhere it reads once, few, many or a size class.

>TRBJ2-7|19|TRBV2|large|TRBD1
TGTGCCAGCAGTGCCGGACAGGGGGCGCCCGGAGTGAGACTCGGCGAGCAGTACTTC
CASSAGQGAPGVRLGEQYF
>TRBJ2-1|16|TRBV12-5|NA|NA
TGTGCTAGTGGACCAAGTAGGGGGGCTACCTACAATGAGCAGTTCTTC
CASGPSRGATYNEQFF
>TRBJ2-5|15|TRBV5-1|NA|NA
TGCGCCAGCAGCTCCCCTGCCGGACAGCAAGAGACCCAGTACTTC
CASSSPAGQQETQYF
>TRBJ2-1|15|TRBV7-2|NA|TRBD2
TGTGCCAGCAGCTTAGCTAGCGGGTTCAACAATGAGCAGTTCTTC
CASSLASGFNNEQFF
>TRBJ2-7|16|TRBV5-1|few|TRBD2
TGCGCCAGCAGCTTGGGGCCGGGACTAGGTATCTACGAGCAGTACTTC
CASSLGPGLGIYEQYF
>TRBJ2-1|15|TRBV6-6|few|NA
TGTGCCAGCAGTTACTCGACGTCGAACCCCAATGAGCAGTTCTTC
CASSYSTSNPNEQFF
>TRBJ2-7|13|TRBV7-2|few|TRBD2
TGTGCCAGCAGCTCCCGGGACTACTACGAGCAGTACTTC
CASSSRDYYEQYF
>TRBJ2-7|14|TRBV15|few|TRBD2
TGTGTCACCAGCAGAGATGGGGGGGCCTACGAGCAGTACTTC
CVTSRDGGAYEQYF
>TRBJ2-7|12|TRBV7-2|many|TRBD1
TGTGCCAGCAGCCCAGGACAGGGAGAGCAGTACTTC
CASSPGQGEQYF
>TRBJ2-7|15|TRBV28|few|TRBD1
TGTGCCAGCAGTCACTCCGGGACAGTGTCCTACGAGCAGTACTTC
CASSHSGTVSYEQYF
>TRBJ2-7|14|TRBV6-1|NA|TRBD1
TGTGCCAGCAGCCGTGGACAGGGGAAATACGAGCAGTACTTC
CASSRGQGKYEQYF
>TRBJ2-1|13|TRBV2|NA|NA
TGTGCCAGCAGTTCGGGACTGATCAATGAGCAGTTCTTC
CASSSGLINEQFF
>TRBJ2-3|14|TRBV5-6|NA|NA
TGTGCCAGCAGCTTGGGTTGGGGATTAGATACGCAGTATTTT
CASSLGWGLDTQYF
>TRBJ1-2|13|TRBV7-6|NA|TRBD1
TGTGCCAGCAGCAGTGGGGACAGCTATGGCTACACCTTC
CASSSGDSYGYTF
>TRBJ2-5|13|TRBV18|NA|NA
TGTGCCAGCTCGACGGCTGTTCAAGAGACCCAGTACTTC
CASSTAVQETQYF
>TRBJ2-7|15|TRBV20-1|NA|TRBD2
TGCAGTGCTAGATACGGGACTAGCGGGACCTACGAGCAGTACTTC
CSARYGTSGTYEQYF
>TRBJ1-2|18|TRBV27|NA|NA
TGTGCCAGCAGTTTCTATCTACGGAGGGCAGACGTTAACTATGGCTACACCTTC
CASSFYLRRADVNYGYTF
>TRBJ2-1|15|TRBV3-1|medium-sized|TRBD2
TGTGCCAGCAGCCAAGGGACTAGCGGGAGTGGTGAGCAGTTCTTC
CASSQGTSGSGEQFF
>TRBJ2-1|13|TRBV27|medium-sized|NA
TGTGCCAGCAGTGCGCTAGAGTACAATGAGCAGTTCTTC
CASSALEYNEQFF
>TRBJ2-5|15|TRBV12-3/TRBV12-4|NA|NA
TGTGCCAGCAGCCCCCGGGACCAAATTCAAGAGACCCAGTACTTC
CASSPRDQIQETQYF
>TRBJ2-2|15|TRBV20-1|NA|NA
TGCAGTGCTAGTCCCGGGATACTTACTACCGGGGAGCTGTTTTTT
CSASPGILTTGELFF
>TRBJ2-7|12|TRBV12-3/TRBV12-4|NA|TRBD1
TGTGCCAGCAGCCAGACAGGGGGCGAGCAGTACTTC
CASSQTGGEQYF